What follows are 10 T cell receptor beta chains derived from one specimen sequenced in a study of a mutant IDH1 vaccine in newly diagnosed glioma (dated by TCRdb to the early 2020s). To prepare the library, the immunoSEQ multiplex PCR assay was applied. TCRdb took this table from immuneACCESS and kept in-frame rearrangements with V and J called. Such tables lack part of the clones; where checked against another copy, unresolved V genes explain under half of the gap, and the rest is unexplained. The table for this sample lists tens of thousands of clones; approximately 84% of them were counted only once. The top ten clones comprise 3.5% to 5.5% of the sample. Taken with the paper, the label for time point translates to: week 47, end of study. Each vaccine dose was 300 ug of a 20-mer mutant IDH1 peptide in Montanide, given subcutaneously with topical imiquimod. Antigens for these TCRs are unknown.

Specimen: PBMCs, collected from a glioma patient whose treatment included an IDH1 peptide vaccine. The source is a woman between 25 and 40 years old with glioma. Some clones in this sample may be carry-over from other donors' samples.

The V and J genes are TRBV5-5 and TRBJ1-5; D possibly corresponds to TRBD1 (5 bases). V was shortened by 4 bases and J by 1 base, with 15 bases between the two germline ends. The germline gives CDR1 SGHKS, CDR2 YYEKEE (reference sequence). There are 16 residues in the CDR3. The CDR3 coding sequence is TGTGCCAGCAGCCCCCGGGGGGAACAGAGCAATCAGCCCCAGCATTTT. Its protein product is CASSPRGEQSNQPQHF.

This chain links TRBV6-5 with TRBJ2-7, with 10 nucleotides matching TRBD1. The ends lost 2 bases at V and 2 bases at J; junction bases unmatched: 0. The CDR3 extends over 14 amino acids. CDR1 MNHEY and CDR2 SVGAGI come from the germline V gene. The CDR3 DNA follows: TGTGCCAGCAGTTACGGGACAGGGGCCTACGAGCAGTACTTC. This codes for CASSYGTGAYEQYF.

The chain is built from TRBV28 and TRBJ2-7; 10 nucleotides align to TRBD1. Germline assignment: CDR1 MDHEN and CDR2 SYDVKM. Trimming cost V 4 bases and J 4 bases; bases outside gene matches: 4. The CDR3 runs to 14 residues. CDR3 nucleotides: TGTGCCAGCAGTTCGGGACAGGGGACTTACGAGCAGTACTTC. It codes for CASSSGQGTYEQYF. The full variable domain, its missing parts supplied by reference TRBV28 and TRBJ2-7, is DVKVTQSSRYLVKRTGEKVFLECVQDMDHENMFWYRQDPGLGLRLIYFSYDVKMKEKGDIPEGYSVSREKKERFSLILESASTNQTSMYLCASSSGQGTYEQYFGPGTRLTVT.

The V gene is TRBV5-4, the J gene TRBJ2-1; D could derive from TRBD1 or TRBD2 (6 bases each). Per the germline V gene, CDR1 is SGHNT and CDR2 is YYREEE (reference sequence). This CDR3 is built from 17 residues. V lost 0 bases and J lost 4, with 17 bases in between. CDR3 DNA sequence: TGTGCCAGCAGCTTGGCCGGGGGCCCAGCGGAGTACAATGAGCAGTTCTTC. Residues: CASSLAGGPAEYNEQFF.

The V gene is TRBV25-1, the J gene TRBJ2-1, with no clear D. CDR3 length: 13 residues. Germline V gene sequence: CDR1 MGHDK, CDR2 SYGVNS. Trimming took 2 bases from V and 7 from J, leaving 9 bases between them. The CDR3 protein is CASSEEDLNEQFF. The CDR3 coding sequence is TGTGCCAGCAGTGAAGAGGACCTTAATGAGCAGTTCTTC. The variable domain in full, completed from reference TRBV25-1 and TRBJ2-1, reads EADIYQTPRYLVIGTGKKITLECSQTMGHDKMYWYQQDPGMELHLIHYSYGVNSTEKGDLSSESTVSRIRTEHFPLTLESARPSHTSQYLCASSEEDLNEQFFGPGTRLTVL.

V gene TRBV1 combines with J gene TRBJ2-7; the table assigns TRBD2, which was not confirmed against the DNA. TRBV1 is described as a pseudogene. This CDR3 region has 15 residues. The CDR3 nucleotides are TGCACCGGAGGACTAGCGGGAAGAGGCTCCTACGAGCAGTACTTC. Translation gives CTGGLAGRGSYEQYF.

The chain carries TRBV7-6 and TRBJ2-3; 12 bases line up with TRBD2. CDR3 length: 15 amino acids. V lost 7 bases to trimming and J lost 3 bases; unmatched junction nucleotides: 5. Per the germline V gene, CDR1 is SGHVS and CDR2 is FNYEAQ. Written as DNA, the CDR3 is TGTGCCAGCACCCAACTAGCGGGAGGAACAGATACGCAGTATTTT. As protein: CASTQLAGGTDTQYF.

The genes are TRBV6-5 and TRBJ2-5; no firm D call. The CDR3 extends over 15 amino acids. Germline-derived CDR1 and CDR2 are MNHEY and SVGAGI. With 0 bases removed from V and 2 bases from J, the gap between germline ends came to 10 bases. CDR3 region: CASSYSPYRQETQYF. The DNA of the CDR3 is TGTGCCAGCAGTTACTCCCCATATCGTCAAGAGACCCAGTACTTC.

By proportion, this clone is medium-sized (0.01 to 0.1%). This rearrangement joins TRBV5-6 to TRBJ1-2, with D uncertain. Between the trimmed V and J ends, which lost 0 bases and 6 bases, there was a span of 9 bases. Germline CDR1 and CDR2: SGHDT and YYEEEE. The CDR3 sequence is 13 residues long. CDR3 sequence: CASSLGGRHGYTF. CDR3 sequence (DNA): TGTGCCAGCAGCTTGGGAGGGCGGCATGGCTACACCTTC.

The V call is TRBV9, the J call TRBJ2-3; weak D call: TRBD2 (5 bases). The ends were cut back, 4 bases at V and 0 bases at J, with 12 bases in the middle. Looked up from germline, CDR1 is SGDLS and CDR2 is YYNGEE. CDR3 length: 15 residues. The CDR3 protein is CASSPAGTSTDTQYF. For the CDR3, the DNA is TGTGCCAGCAGCCCGGCGGGTACTAGCACAGATACGCAGTATTTT.